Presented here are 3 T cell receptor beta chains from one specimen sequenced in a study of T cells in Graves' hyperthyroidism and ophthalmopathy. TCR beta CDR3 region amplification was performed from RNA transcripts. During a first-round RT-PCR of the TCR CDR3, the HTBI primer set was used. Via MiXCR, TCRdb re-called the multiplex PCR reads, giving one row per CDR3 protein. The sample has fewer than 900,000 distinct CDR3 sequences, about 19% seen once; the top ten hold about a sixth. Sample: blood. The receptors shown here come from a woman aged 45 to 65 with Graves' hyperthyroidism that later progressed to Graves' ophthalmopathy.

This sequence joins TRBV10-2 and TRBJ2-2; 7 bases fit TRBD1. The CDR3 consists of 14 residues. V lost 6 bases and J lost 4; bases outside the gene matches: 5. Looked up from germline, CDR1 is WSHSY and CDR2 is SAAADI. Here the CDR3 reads CASRGDRITGELFF. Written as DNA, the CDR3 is TGCGCCAGCAGGGGGGACAGAATCACCGGGGAGCTGTTTTTT.

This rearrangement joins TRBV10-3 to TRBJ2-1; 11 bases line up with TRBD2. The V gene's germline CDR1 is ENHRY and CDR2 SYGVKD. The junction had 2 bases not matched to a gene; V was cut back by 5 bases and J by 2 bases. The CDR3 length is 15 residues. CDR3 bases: TGTGCCATCAGTTCTAGCGGGGGGCCCTACAATGAGCAGTTCTTC. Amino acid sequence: CAISSSGGPYNEQFF.

CDR3 coding DNA: TGTGCCAGCCAAACGGAGCGTAATAAAAACATTCAGTACTTC. Residues: CASQTERNKNIQYF. The chain uses TRBV6-1 and TRBJ2-4, with D unresolved. The CDR3 contains 14 residues. Trimming removed 8 bases from V and 4 bases from J, with 15 bases in between. Germline loops: CDR1 MNHNS, CDR2 SASEGT.